This TCR beta chain was recorded in a study of regulatory T cells in long-lasting Graves disease. Libraries of TCR beta came from iRepertoire HTBI primers plus Arm-PCR of CDR3 regions. TCRdb reprocessed the multiplex PCR reads with MiXCR, giving one entry per CDR3 protein. This sample has roughly 300,000 distinct CDR3 sequences, with about 18% found just once. CDR1 and CDR2 from the germline V gene are SNHLY and FYNNEI. The CDR3 has 18 residues. The V end lost 5 bases, the J end lost 0 bases, and 19 bases lay between the germline ends. This clonotype has ten or more counts. As to time point: persistent/refractory GD, antithyroid drugs over 5 years with positive TRAb. RNA extracted from PBMCs served as the sequencing template. An endocrinology department in Xi'an, China, recruited the patients.

V is TRBV2 and J is TRBJ2-2, with D possibly TRBD2 on 6 matching bases. The sequence was collected from a female donor with Graves disease. The sample in question was peripheral blood mononuclear cells (PBMCs), obtained when the disease was refractory, from a patient treated with antithyroid drugs. CDR3 DNA: TGTGCCAGCAGTTATAGCCTCGGGCGGGGCCCGAACACCGGGGAGCTGTTTTTT. This sequence encodes CASSYSLGRGPNTGELFF.